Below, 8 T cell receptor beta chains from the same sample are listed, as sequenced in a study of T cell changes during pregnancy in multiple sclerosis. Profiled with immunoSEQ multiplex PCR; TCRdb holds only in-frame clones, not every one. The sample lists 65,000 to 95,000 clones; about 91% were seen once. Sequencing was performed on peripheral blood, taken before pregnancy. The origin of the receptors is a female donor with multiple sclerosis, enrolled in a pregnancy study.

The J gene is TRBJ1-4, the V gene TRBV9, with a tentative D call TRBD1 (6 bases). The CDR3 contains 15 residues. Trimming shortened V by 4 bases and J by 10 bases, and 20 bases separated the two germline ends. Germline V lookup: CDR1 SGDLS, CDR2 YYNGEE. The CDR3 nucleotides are TGTGCCAGCAGCCCATCTCGGACAGAAGGCGGAAAACTGTTTTTT. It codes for CASSPSRTEGGKLFF.

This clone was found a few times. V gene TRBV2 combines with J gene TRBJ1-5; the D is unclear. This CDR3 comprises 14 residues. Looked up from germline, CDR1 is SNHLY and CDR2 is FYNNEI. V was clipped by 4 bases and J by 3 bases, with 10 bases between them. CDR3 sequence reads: CASSANRDNQPQHF. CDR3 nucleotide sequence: TGTGCCAGCAGTGCCAACAGAGACAATCAGCCCCAGCATTTT.

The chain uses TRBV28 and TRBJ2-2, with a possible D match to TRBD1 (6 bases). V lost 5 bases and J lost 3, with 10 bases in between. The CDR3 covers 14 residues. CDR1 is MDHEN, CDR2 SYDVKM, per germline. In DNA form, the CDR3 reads TGTGCCAGCAGTACCACAGGGTACACCGGGGAGCTGTTTTTT. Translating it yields CASSTTGYTGELFF.

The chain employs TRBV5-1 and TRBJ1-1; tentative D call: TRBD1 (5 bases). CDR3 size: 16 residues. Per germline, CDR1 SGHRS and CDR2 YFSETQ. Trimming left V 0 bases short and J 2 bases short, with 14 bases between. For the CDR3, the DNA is TGCGCCAGCAGCTTGGTTGTCGGCAGGGAAAACACTGAAGCTTTCTTT. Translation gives CASSLVVGRENTEAFF.

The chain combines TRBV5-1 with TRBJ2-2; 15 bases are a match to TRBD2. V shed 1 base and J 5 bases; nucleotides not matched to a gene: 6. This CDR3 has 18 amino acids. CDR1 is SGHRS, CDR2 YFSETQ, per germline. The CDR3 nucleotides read TGCGCCAGCAGCTTGCGGACTAGCGGGGGGGCCAGAACCGGGGAGCTGTTTTTT. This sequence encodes CASSLRTSGGARTGELFF.

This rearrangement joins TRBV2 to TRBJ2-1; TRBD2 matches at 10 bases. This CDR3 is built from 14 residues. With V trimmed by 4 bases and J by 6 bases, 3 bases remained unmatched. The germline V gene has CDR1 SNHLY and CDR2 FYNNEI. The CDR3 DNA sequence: TGTGCCAGCAGTGCGCTAGCGGGAGTCAATGAGCAGTTCTTC. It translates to CASSALAGVNEQFF.

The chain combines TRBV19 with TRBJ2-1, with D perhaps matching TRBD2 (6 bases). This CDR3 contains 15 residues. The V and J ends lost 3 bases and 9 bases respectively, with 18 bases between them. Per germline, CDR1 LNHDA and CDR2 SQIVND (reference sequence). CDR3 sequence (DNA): TGTGCCAGTAGTATGTTGATGGGACTCGTAGGTGAGCAGTTCTTC. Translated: CASSMLMGLVGEQFF.

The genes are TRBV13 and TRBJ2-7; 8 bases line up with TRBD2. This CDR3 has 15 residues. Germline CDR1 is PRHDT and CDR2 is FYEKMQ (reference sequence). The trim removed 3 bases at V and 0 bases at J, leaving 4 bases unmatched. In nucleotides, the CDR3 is TGTGCCAGCAGCTTTCGGCGGGGGGCCTCCTACGAGCAGTACTTC. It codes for CASSFRRGASYEQYF.